Given below is one T cell receptor beta chain in context. The data derive from a study of shared T cell receptors in the human thymus. The repertoire was sequenced with immunoSEQ multiplex PCR; TCRdb's copy has only in-frame clones and lacks some. Among approximately 400,000 clones, around 95% were seen once, and the ten largest hold 0.015% to 0.025%. V gave up 5 bases and J gave up 3 bases; unmatched junction bases: 10. The germline V gene has CDR1 MNHEY and CDR2 SMNVEV (reference sequence). This CDR3 region has 15 residues. The sample taken for sequencing was thymocytes. The chain has TRBV27 and TRBJ2-7, with 7 nucleotides matching TRBD1. The sequence was obtained from a human donor. CDR3 sequence: CASSHPRTGDYEQYF. CDR3 in DNA: TGTGCCAGCAGTCACCCCCGGACAGGCGACTACGAGCAGTACTTC.